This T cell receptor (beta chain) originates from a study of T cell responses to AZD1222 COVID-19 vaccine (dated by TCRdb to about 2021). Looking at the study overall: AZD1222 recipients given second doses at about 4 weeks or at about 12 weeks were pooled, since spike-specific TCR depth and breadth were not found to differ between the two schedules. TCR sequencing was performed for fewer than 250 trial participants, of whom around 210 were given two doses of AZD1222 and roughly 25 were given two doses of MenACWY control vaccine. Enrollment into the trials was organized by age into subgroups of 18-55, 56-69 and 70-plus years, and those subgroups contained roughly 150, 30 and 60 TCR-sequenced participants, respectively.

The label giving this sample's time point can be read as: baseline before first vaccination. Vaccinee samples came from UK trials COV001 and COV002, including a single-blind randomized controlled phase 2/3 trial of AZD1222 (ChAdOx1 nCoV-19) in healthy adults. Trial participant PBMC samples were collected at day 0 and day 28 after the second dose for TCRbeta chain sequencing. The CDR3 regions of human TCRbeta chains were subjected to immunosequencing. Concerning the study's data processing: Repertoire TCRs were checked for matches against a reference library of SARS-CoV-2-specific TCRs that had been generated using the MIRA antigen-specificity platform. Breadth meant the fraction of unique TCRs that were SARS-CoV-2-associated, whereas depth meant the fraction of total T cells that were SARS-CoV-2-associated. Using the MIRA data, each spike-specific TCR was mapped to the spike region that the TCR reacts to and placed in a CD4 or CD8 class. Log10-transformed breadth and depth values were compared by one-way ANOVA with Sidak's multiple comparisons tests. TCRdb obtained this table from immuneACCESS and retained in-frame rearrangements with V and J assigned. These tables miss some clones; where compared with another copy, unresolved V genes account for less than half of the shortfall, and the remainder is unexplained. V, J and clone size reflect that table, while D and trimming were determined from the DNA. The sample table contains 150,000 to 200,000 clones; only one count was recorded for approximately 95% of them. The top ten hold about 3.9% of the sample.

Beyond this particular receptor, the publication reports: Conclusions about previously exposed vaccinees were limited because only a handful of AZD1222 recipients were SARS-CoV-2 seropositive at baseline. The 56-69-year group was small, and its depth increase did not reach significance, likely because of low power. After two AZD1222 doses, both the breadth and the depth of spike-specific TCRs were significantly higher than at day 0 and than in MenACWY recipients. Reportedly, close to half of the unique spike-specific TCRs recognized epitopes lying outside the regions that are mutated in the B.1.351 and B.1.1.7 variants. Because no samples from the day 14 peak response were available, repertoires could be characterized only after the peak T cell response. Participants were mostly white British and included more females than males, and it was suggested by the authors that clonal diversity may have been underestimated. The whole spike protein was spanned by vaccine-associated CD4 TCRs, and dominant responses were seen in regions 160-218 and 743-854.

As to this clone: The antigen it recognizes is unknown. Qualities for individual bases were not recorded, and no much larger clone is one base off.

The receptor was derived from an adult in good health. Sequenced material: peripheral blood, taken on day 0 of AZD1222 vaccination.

The CDR3 corresponds to CASSILWGNTEAFF. The sequence in DNA is TGTGCCAGTAGTATTCTGTGGGGGAACACTGAAGCTTTCTTT. The rearrangement combines TRBV19 with TRBJ1-1; the D segment cannot be called with confidence. The CDR3 starts with the cysteine, ends with the phenylalanine, and has 14 residues. Here the CDR3 DNA is all that survives: 42 bases in frame from base 1. Based on the germline V gene (reference sequence), the CDR1 and CDR2 sequences are LNHDA and SQIVND. The germline ends are 9 bases apart after V is trimmed by 3 bases and J by 1 base.